This section outlines one T cell receptor beta chain sequence together with its context. What it binds is not known. TCRdb reanalyzed the 5' RACE reads and collapses them to one entry per CDR3 protein, without DNA. This sample's table has some 410,000 distinct CDR3 sequences. The source of the sample is a study of T cells expressing NK-cell markers. Study-level findings and limits: Whether the expanded NKG2C+ T cell clones recognized HCMV remained unclear.

Per the germline V gene, CDR1 is DFQATT and CDR2 is SNEGSKA (reference sequence). The CDR3 contains 13 residues. The chain uses TRBV20-1 and TRBJ2-3. The receptor comes from a woman aged 18-69 years in good health. The specimen was blood T cells: a sorted CD56 or NKG2C T cell subset, CD4+ or CD8+ T cells, or bulk PBMC T cells (not recorded which). The CDR3 sequence: CSARGRFADTQYF.